The next 6 T cell receptor beta chains were all read from a single sample in a study of cytomegalovirus exposure and HLA in healthy donors. 60 Vbeta and 13 Jbeta primers were used in PCR. Using immunoSEQ multiplex PCR, the repertoire was profiled, and TCRdb retains in-frame clones only, with some absent. The sample has 100,000 to 150,000 clones, about 80% seen once; the top ten hold approximately 3%. Material for sequencing was PBMCs. The receptors come from a boy aged 2 to 9 in good health and CMV-seronegative.

This clone has a handful of counts. The rearrangement joins TRBV6-5 to TRBJ1-4; 7 bases agree with TRBD1. Germline loops: CDR1 MNHEY, CDR2 SVGAGI. V shed 0 bases and J 6 bases; nucleotides not matched to a gene: 4. The CDR3 extends over 15 amino acids. CDR3 DNA: TGTGCCAGCAGTTACTCGACAGGGACCCATGAAAAACTGTTTTTT. Translating gives CASSYSTGTHEKLFF.

The table lists this clone with many counts. This same CDR3 is encoded by further DNA sequences in the sample. This chain links TRBV5-6 with TRBJ1-2; the match to TRBD1 covers 10 bases. After removal of 4 bases from V and 5 bases from J, the junction contained 5 bases not matched to a gene. CDR1 and CDR2 (germline): SGHDT, YYEEEE. This CDR3 is built from 14 residues. DNA of the CDR3: TGTGCCAGCAGCCTCGGGACAGGGGCATATGGCTACACCTTC. Translating it yields CASSLGTGAYGYTF.

As for this clone: An end of the junction does not agree with germline; a read error may underlie this. This chain uses TRBV7-8 with TRBJ1-1; D uncertain. The germline gives CDR1 SGHVS, CDR2 FQNEAQ. The CDR3 runs 15 residues. Written as DNA, the CDR3 is TGTGCCGGCAGCTTAGCCCTCTTGTCGAACACTGAAGCTTTCTTT. This translates into CAGSLALLSNTEAFF.

The CDR3: CASSEGGTRNTEAFF. In DNA form, the CDR3 reads TGTGCCAGCTCCGAGGGTGGGACAAGGAACACTGAAGCTTTCTTT. The J gene is TRBJ1-1, the V gene TRBV18, with D possibly TRBD1 on 6 matching bases. The CDR3 consists of 15 residues. CDR1 KGHSH and CDR2 LQKENI come from the germline V gene. Trimming took 6 bases from V and 1 from J, leaving 15 bases between them.

This sequence joins TRBV9 and TRBJ2-3, with D possibly TRBD2 on 7 matching bases. Germline-derived CDR1 and CDR2 are SGDLS and YYNGEE. The CDR3 consists of 15 residues. V was cut by 3 bases and J by 3 bases, with 14 bases left in between. CDR3 sequence: CASSARGGGTDTQYF. The CDR3 nucleotides read TGTGCCAGCAGCGCCAGGGGAGGGGGGACAGATACGCAGTATTTT.

This clone has more than one count but fewer than ten. V and J are TRBV29-1 and TRBJ1-2; perhaps TRBD1 as D (6 bases). This CDR3 has 13 residues. With 7 bases removed from V and 4 bases from J, the gap between germline ends came to 16 bases. Germline CDR1 SQVTM, CDR2 ANQGSEA. Written as DNA, the CDR3 is TGCAGCGCCCTACAGGGTGATAGCTATGGCTACACCTTC. It translates to CSALQGDSYGYTF.